These 8 T cell receptor beta chains share one sample of origin, sequenced in a study of PD-1 blockade in classical Hodgkin lymphoma. Repertoires were generated with immunoSEQ multiplex PCR, while TCRdb's copy carries only in-frame clones and drops some. The profile shows tens of thousands of clones, roughly 73% of them singletons. Time point noted: cycle 4 day 1 (C4D1), after 5 to 7 weeks of nivolumab. In every patient, relapse followed autologous stem cell transplantation, while exposure to brentuximab vedotin differed. The source was peripheral blood mononuclear cells (PBMCs), collected before the fourth cycle of nivolumab. The receptors here all came from a human donor with classical Hodgkin lymphoma.

The chain couples TRBV9 to TRBJ2-2, with 7 bases matching TRBD1. With 2 bases clipped from V and 5 bases from J, the junction kept 6 bases outside the gene matches. The CDR3 is made up of 15 amino acids. In germline, CDR1 is SGDLS, CDR2 YYNGEE. The CDR3 DNA reads TGTGCCAGCAGCGTCGGGACAGCCCCGACCGGGGAGCTGTTTTTT. The encoded protein is CASSVGTAPTGELFF.

V and J are TRBV5-4 and TRBJ2-7, with D unresolved. CDR1 and CDR2 (germline): SGHNT, YYREEE (reference sequence). V shed 4 bases and J shed 0 bases, with 5 bases lying between them. There are 12 residues in the CDR3. This CDR3 is CASSLYSYEQYF. The CDR3 bases are TGTGCCAGCAGCCTCTACTCCTACGAGCAGTACTTC.

The chain is built from TRBV6-5 and TRBJ1-1; 9 bases are shared with TRBD1. CDR3 length: 14 residues. The V and J ends lost 5 bases and 11 bases, in that order; junction bases with no gene match: 12. Germline CDR1 MNHEY, CDR2 SVGAGI. The CDR3 bases are TGTGCCAGCAGTAGTCCCGGGACAGGGTGGGAGGCTTTCTTT. Protein sequence: CASSSPGTGWEAFF.

The J gene is TRBJ2-1, the V gene TRBV7-6; weak D call: TRBD1 (5 bases). Between the trimmed V and J ends, which lost 2 bases and 6 bases, there was a span of 11 bases. CDR1 is SGHVS and CDR2 is FNYEAQ in the germline V gene. The CDR3 totals 14 residues. CDR3 protein: CASSLTWGRNEQFF. CDR3 bases: TGTGCCAGCAGCTTAACATGGGGCCGCAATGAGCAGTTCTTC.

The rearrangement joins TRBV11-3 to TRBJ1-1, with D unresolved. The V gene lost 5 bases and the J gene lost 9 bases, with 28 bases spanning the gap. The V gene's germline CDR1 is SGHNT and CDR2 YENEEA. This CDR3 region has 17 residues. The CDR3 region is CASSPSDPGPTTDKAFF. The DNA for the CDR3 is TGTGCCAGCAGCCCCTCTGACCCGGGTCCGACCACTGATAAAGCTTTCTTT.

This clone is classed as medium-sized (0.01 to 0.1%). The genes are TRBV4-2 and TRBJ2-2; D gene unclear. Trimming stripped 0 bases from V and 1 base from J, with 0 bases between. Germline CDR1 is LGHNA and CDR2 is YNFKEQ. This CDR3 is 13 amino acids long. The chain's CDR3 is CASSQENTGELFF. CDR3 DNA sequence: TGTGCCAGCAGCCAAGAGAACACCGGGGAGCTGTTTTTT.

The V and J genes are TRBV5-6 and TRBJ2-2; D may be TRBD1 (6 bases). The V end lost 1 base, the J end lost 6 bases, and 13 bases lay between the germline ends. This CDR3 has 15 amino acids. Germline V gene lookup returns CDR1 SGHDT and CDR2 YYEEEE. In DNA form, the CDR3 reads TGTGCCAGCAGCTTGACAGGGTATTTCGCCGGGGAGCTGTTTTTT. Its protein is CASSLTGYFAGELFF. Combining the CDR3 with reference TRBV5-6 and TRBJ2-2 gives the whole variable domain DAGVTQSPTHLIKTRGQQVTLRCSPKSGHDTVSWYQQALGQGPQFIFQYYEEEERQRGNFPDRFSGHQFPNYSSELNVNALLLGDSALYLCASSLTGYFAGELFFGEGSRLTVL.

The J gene is TRBJ2-6, the V gene TRBV7-2; no firm D call. Trimming removed 2 bases at V and 2 bases at J, with 7 bases between. Germline values: CDR1 SGHTA, CDR2 FQGNSA. CDR3 length: 15 amino acids. CDR3 sequence: CASSLSQTGANVLTF. As DNA, the CDR3 is TGTGCCAGCAGCTTAAGTCAGACTGGGGCCAACGTCCTGACTTTC.